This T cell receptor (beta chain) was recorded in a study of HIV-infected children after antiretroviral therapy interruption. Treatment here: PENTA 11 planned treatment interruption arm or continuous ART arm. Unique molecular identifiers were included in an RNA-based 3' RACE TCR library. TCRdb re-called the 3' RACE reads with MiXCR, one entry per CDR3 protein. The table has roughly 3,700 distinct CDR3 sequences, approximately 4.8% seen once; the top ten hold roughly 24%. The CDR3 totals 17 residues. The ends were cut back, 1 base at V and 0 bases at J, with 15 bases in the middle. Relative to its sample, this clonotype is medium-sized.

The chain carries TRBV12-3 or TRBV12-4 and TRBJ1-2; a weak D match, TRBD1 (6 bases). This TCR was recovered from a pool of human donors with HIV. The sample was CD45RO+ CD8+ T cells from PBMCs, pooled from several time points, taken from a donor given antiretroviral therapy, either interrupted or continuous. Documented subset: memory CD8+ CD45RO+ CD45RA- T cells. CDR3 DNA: TGTGCCAGCAGTTTAGTGAGGGTGGACAGAGCTAACTATGGCTACACCTTC. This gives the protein CASSLVRVDRANYGYTF.